The clone carrying this TCR beta chain was recorded only once. Its cognate antigen is unknown. The method was immunoSEQ multiplex PCR; TCRdb's version includes in-frame clones alone and lacks a portion of them. The sample records 28,000 or so clones, 75% to 85% being singletons. The record originates from a study of neoadjuvant nivolumab and ipilimumab in lung cancer. Study results and caveats: Resected tumors had greater TCR richness and clonality than uninvolved lung.

The receptor was derived from an adult with non-small cell lung cancer. Specimen: tumor tissue, collected after neoadjuvant nivolumab, alone or with ipilimumab, at or shortly before surgery.

The CDR3 DNA sequence: TGTGCCAGCAGCGGTCAAAGCGGAGCTAACACTGAAGCTTTCTTT. It codes for CASSGQSGANTEAFF. The V and J genes are TRBV7-9 and TRBJ1-1, with no clear D. V lost 5 bases, J lost 2 bases, and 15 bases lay in between. Germline assignment: CDR1 SEHNR and CDR2 FQNEAQ (reference sequence). The CDR3 is made up of 15 amino acids.